The present TCR beta chain was sequenced within a study of T cell repertoires in cytomegalovirus infection. There are 17 residues in the CDR3. Trimming shortened V by 0 bases and J by 8 bases, and 22 bases separated the two germline ends. Germline V gene lookup returns CDR1 LGHDT and CDR2 YNNKEL (reference sequence). Details on this clonotype: Its antigen remains unknown.

MiXCR, applied by TCRdb to the reads, yields one record per CDR3 protein. The sample includes under 350,000 distinct CDR3 sequences, approximately 22% of them seen just once. The chain employs TRBV3-1 and TRBJ1-2, with D unclear. The TCR was taken from a human donor in good health (CMV status not recorded). Some clones in this sample may be carry-over from other donors' samples. Source: cultured PBMCs, taken from culture after CMV antigen stimulation. The CDR3 is CASSQENRNRPIKGYTF. The CDR3 nucleotides are TGTGCCAGCAGCCAAGAGAATAGGAACAGACCTATAAAAGGCTACACCTTC.